This T cell receptor beta chain appears in the sequencing data of a study of T-cell memory formation after mild COVID-19. Study-wide background: Across donors, TCR clusters were largely donor specific.

In its sample, this clonotype was seen many times. With constant-segment primers, 5'RACE yielded cDNA libraries of TCR alpha and TCR beta that carried sample barcodes and UMIs. TCRdb re-analysed the 5' RACE reads in MiXCR, keeping a single row per CDR3 protein. This sample has 300,000 to 350,000 distinct CDR3 sequences; about 13% occur once, and the top ten carry 22%. V was cut by 3 bases and J by 7 bases, with 16 bases left in between. The V gene's germline CDR1 is LNHDA and CDR2 SQIVND (reference sequence). This CDR3 contains 15 residues. This clonotype was obtained from a man aged 18 to 30 who had mild COVID-19 (a few samples of this study predate the infection). Cell type and time point are not known. The sequenced sample was PBMCs or a T cell subset sorted from them (not recorded which). This chain links TRBV19 with TRBJ2-1; D is perhaps TRBD1 (6 bases). Written as DNA, the CDR3 is TGTGCCAGTAGTATTGGGCAGGGGAGTATGAATGAGCAGTTCTTC. Its translation is CASSIGQGSMNEQFF.